These T cell receptor beta chains were read from a single sample in a study of T-cell memory formation after mild COVID-19. TCRdb processed the 5' RACE reads anew with MiXCR; each CDR3 protein has one entry. This sample has around 110,000 distinct CDR3 sequences; over 15% occur once, and the top ten carry 28%. The sequenced sample was PBMCs or a T cell subset sorted from them (not recorded which). The origin of the receptors is an adult woman who had mild COVID-19 (a few samples of this study predate the infection). Cell type and time point are not known. The CDR3 runs from the conserved cysteine through the conserved F or W. Fields, in order: J gene, clone size, V gene, D gene, CDR3 protein, CDR3 DNA. The D gene is left open where the match is weak. Expanded clones are given a class, and other clones once, few, many or no size at all.

TRBJ2-7	few	TRBV7-9	TRBD1	CASSPGQGPRWYEQYF	TGTGCCAGCAGCCCCGGACAGGGTCCTAGGTGGTACGAGCAGTACTTC
TRBJ2-3	.	TRBV5-1	TRBD1	CASSLGHTGELGDTQYF	TGCGCCAGCAGCTTGGGCCACACAGGGGAATTGGGTGATACGCAGTATTTT
TRBJ2-1	few	TRBV10-3	TRBD2	CAISEGAGGKYNEQFF	TGTGCCATCAGTGAGGGAGCGGGGGGCAAATACAATGAGCAGTTCTTC
TRBJ2-7	.	TRBV7-8	.	CASSFSRGLFYEQYF	TGTGCCAGCAGCTTTTCCCGGGGGCTATTCTACGAGCAGTACTTC
TRBJ2-7	few	TRBV5-6	.	CASSAGPSPYEQYF	TGTGCCAGCAGCGCCGGCCCGTCACCCTACGAGCAGTACTTC
TRBJ1-1	many	TRBV18	.	CASSPGAGNTEAFF	TGTGCCAGCTCACCAGGGGCAGGGAACACTGAAGCTTTCTTT
TRBJ2-2	.	TRBV12-3/TRBV12-4	TRBD1	CASSDRANTGELFF	TGTGCCAGCAGTGACAGGGCGAACACCGGGGAGCTGTTTTTT
TRBJ1-1	.	TRBV6-5	.	CASRGPAPEAFF	TGTGCCAGCCGGGGACCCGCACCCGAAGCTTTCTTT
TRBJ2-7	.	TRBV5-5	.	CASSLGDSGTYEQYF	TGTGCCAGCAGCCTAGGCGACAGTGGAACCTACGAGCAGTACTTC
TRBJ2-2	few	TRBV29-1	.	CSVEDSLQGNTGELFF	TGCAGCGTTGAAGATAGCCTACAGGGTAACACCGGGGAGCTGTTTTTT
TRBJ2-3	many	TRBV12-3/TRBV12-4	.	CASSLPDSTQYF	TGTGCCAGCAGTTTGCCGGACAGCACGCAGTATTTT
TRBJ1-1	.	TRBV12-3/TRBV12-4	.	CASSNDRDTEAFF	TGTGCCAGCAGTAACGACCGGGACACTGAAGCTTTCTTT
TRBJ2-2	few	TRBV4-2	.	CASSQDNAGERTGELFF	TGTGCCAGCAGCCAAGATAACGCAGGAGAAAGAACCGGGGAGCTGTTTTTT
TRBJ2-3	.	TRBV4-3	TRBD2	CASSQAGLADYTDTQYF	TGCGCCAGCAGCCAGGCGGGACTAGCGGACTACACAGATACGCAGTATTTT
TRBJ2-7	.	TRBV12-3/TRBV12-4	TRBD1	CASSLIGQGGNEQYF	TGTGCCAGCAGTTTAATTGGACAGGGGGGCAACGAGCAGTACTTC
TRBJ2-6	.	TRBV25-1	.	CASKGPGTPSSGANVLTF	TGTGCCAGCAAAGGACCTGGGACGCCGAGCTCTGGGGCCAACGTCCTGACTTTC